Listed here are 28 T cell receptor beta chains from one sample, sequenced in a study of control samples from healthy donors and cancer patients. Here immunoSEQ multiplex PCR was the method, and the copy in TCRdb shows in-frame clones only, minus some. The sample lists tens of thousands of clones; about 88% were seen once. Sequenced material: blood. Every receptor here comes from a woman in her 70s in good health.

This chain uses TRBV3-1 (or the pseudogene TRBV3-2) with TRBJ2-5, with TRBD2 as a possible D gene (6 bases). CDR3 size: 15 residues. Per germline, CDR1 LGHDT and CDR2 YNNKEL (reference sequence). The V and J ends lost 1 base and 9 bases respectively, with 18 bases between them. CDR3 sequence: CASSQGPSVSGAQYF. DNA of the CDR3: TGTGCCAGCAGCCAAGGTCCTAGCGTTAGTGGGGCCCAGTACTTC.

CDR3 DNA: TGTGCCAGCAGCTTGGGGTACAATCAGCCCCAGCATTTT. As protein: CASSLGYNQPQHF. This sequence joins TRBV5-8 and TRBJ1-5, with D hard to call. This CDR3 comprises 13 residues. V was cut by 0 bases and J by 3 bases, with 4 bases left in between. CDR1 SGHTS and CDR2 YDEGEE come from the germline V gene.

This clone was seen just once. This chain uses TRBV6-4 with TRBJ1-2; D gene uncertain. The CDR3 spans 11 residues. The V end lost 10 bases, the J end lost 5 bases, and 11 bases lay between the germline ends. Germline V gene lookup returns CDR1 MRHNA and CDR2 SNTAGT. This CDR3 reads CANDKVYGYTF. CDR3 nucleotide sequence: TGTGCCAATGACAAAGTATATGGCTACACCTTC.

The CDR3 DNA reads as TGTGCCAGCAGCCAAGATCGAGAGGCTACGCAGTATTTT. Its translation: CASSQDREATQYF. The chain links TRBV14 to TRBJ2-3; D is undetermined. Trimming left V 0 bases short and J 8 bases short, with 9 bases between. Germline V gene lookup returns CDR1 SGHDN and CDR2 FVKESK. The CDR3 length is 13 residues.

In DNA form, the CDR3 reads TGCGCCAGTACGACAGGGGGTAACACAGATACGCAGTATTTT. Its translation: CASTTGGNTDTQYF. The gene calls are TRBV5-1 and TRBJ2-3; 9 bases fit TRBD1. The CDR3 consists of 14 residues. The germline V gene encodes CDR1 SGHRS and CDR2 YFSETQ. The junction had 6 bases not matched to a gene; V was cut back by 8 bases and J by 2 bases.

This rearrangement joins TRBV6-1 to TRBJ1-4; D is ambiguous. V was shortened by 2 bases and J by 0 bases, with 4 bases between the two germline ends. Germline V gives CDR1 MNHNS, CDR2 SASEGT. The CDR3 is 14 residues long. The CDR3 loop reads CASSEWATNEKLFF. The CDR3 coding sequence is TGTGCCAGCAGTGAATGGGCAACTAATGAAAAACTGTTTTTT.

The J gene is TRBJ1-1, the V gene TRBV25-1; no clear D gene. In germline, CDR1 is MGHDK, CDR2 SYGVNS. The ends were cut back, 1 base at V and 8 bases at J, with 17 bases in the middle. This CDR3 contains 15 residues. The CDR3 sequence is CASSESWTAREEAFF. CDR3 nucleotides: TGTGCCAGCAGTGAATCTTGGACGGCCAGAGAGGAAGCTTTCTTT.

The V gene is TRBV28, the J gene TRBJ2-7; 8 bases align to TRBD2. CDR1 is MDHEN and CDR2 is SYDVKM in the germline V gene. The CDR3 spans 13 residues. The V segment lost 8 bases and the J segment 0 bases; nucleotides outside the gene matches: 3. The CDR3 sequence is CASEGTSSYEQYF. In DNA form, the CDR3 reads TGTGCCAGCGAGGGGACTAGCTCCTACGAGCAGTACTTC.

The V call is TRBV5-1, the J call TRBJ1-1; unclear D gene. CDR3 size: 16 residues. CDR1 and CDR2 (germline): SGHRS, YFSETQ. V shed 4 bases and J shed 4 bases, with 20 bases lying between them. In nucleotides, the CDR3 is TGCGCCAGCAGCCCCCCCCGGGGTGGAGGGAGCACTGAAGCTTTCTTT. It is translated as CASSPPRGGGSTEAFF.

This chain joins TRBV6-5 and TRBJ1-1; no reliable D call. The CDR3 is made up of 16 amino acids. Per germline, CDR1 MNHEY and CDR2 SVGAGI. V lost 0 bases, J lost 4 bases, and 15 bases lay in between. The CDR3 region is CASSYSMSYWSTEAFF. The CDR3, as DNA: TGTGCCAGCAGTTACTCGATGTCTTACTGGAGCACTGAAGCTTTCTTT.

The rearrangement uses TRBV5-4 and TRBJ1-1, with 11 nucleotides matching TRBD1. Trimming cost V 6 bases and J 0 bases; bases outside gene matches: 4. There are 15 residues in the CDR3. Germline CDR1 is SGHNT and CDR2 is YYREEE (reference sequence). CDR3 protein: CASKRTGGLNTEAFF. DNA of the CDR3: TGTGCCAGCAAGAGGACAGGGGGCTTGAACACTGAAGCTTTCTTT.

Only one count was recorded for this clone. The chain combines TRBV29-1 with TRBJ1-5; the match to TRBD1 covers 8 bases. Germline V lookup: CDR1 SQVTM, CDR2 ANQGSEA. The CDR3 spans 14 residues. Unmatched junction bases numbered 11, after V lost 7 bases and J lost 6 bases. The CDR3 sequence: CSATFGQGGQPQHF. CDR3 coding DNA: TGCAGCGCGACCTTCGGACAGGGCGGTCAGCCCCAGCATTTT.

The chain is built from TRBV2 and TRBJ1-4; D not certain. The CDR3 contains 12 residues. Trimming took 1 base from V and 7 from J, leaving 4 bases between them. Germline V gene lookup returns CDR1 SNHLY and CDR2 FYNNEI. The CDR3 DNA reads as TGTGCCAGCAGTGAAGACAGTGAAAAACTGTTTTTT. Its protein product is CASSEDSEKLFF.

The J gene is TRBJ1-1, the V gene TRBV6-2 or TRBV6-3; D unresolved. The CDR3 length is 15 residues. V shed 2 bases and J shed 6 bases, with 16 bases lying between them. CDR1 and CDR2 (germline): MNHEY, SVGEGT. CDR3 DNA: TGTGCCAGCAGTTACGGGCCCACAAGACCGGCTGAAGCTTTCTTT. The encoded protein is CASSYGPTRPAEAFF.

This chain connects TRBV7-6 to TRBJ1-2; tentative D call: TRBD1 (5 bases). CDR1 SGHVS and CDR2 FNYEAQ come from the germline V gene. The CDR3 has 15 residues. With 1 base removed from V and 4 bases from J, the gap between germline ends came to 13 bases. The CDR3 is CASSLGGKGLYGYTF. CDR3 DNA: TGTGCCAGCAGCTTAGGGGGCAAGGGTCTCTATGGCTACACCTTC.

V and J are TRBV11-2 and TRBJ2-1; D might be TRBD1 (6 bases). Trimming took off 0 bases at V and 15 bases at J, with 18 bases between the two ends. Germline CDR1 reads SGHAT; CDR2 reads FQNNGV. The CDR3 runs to 14 residues. Here the CDR3 DNA reads TGTGCCAGCAGCTTAGATGGCGGCGGGCTACAGGGGTTCTTC. Protein product: CASSLDGGGLQGFF.

A remark on this clone: As the CDR3 is not closed by the conserved phenylalanine or tryptophan, this likely results from a read error. V usage is TRBV5-6 and J usage is TRBJ1-1, with D possibly being TRBD1 (5 bases). Germline V gives CDR1 SGHDT, CDR2 YYEEEE. The germline V and J ends were trimmed by 6 bases and 1 base, with 13 bases remaining between them. The CDR3 consists of 14 residues. This CDR3 reads CASTSVGGNTEAFL. CDR3 coding DNA: TGTGCCAGCACCTCCGTGGGGGGGAACACTGAAGCTTTCCTT.

This clone has just a few counts. This chain links TRBV6-6 with TRBJ1-2; D unresolved. The CDR3 spans 17 residues. V gave up 5 bases and J gave up 0 bases, with 19 bases separating them. Germline V gene data show CDR1 as MNHNY and CDR2 as SVGAGI (reference sequence). Here the CDR3 reads CASSPTDGSLTNYGYTF. The CDR3 bases are TGTGCCAGCAGTCCGACTGATGGTTCCCTTACTAACTATGGCTACACCTTC.

A single count supports this clone. CDR3 DNA: TGTGCCAGCAGCACAGGGGTGGGTCAGCCCCAGCATTTT. Its translation: CASSTGVGQPQHF. This chain links TRBV12-3 or TRBV12-4 with TRBJ1-5; 7 bases are shared with TRBD1. The CDR3 is 13 residues long. The J segment lost 6 bases and the V segment lost 6 bases, leaving 5 bases of the junction unmatched.

The chain employs TRBV7-9 and TRBJ2-2; TRBD2 matches at 10 bases. Germline-derived CDR1 and CDR2 are SEHNR and FQNEAQ (reference sequence). The CDR3 is 16 amino acids. With 5 bases clipped from V and 4 bases from J, the junction kept 7 bases outside the gene matches. The CDR3 reads CASSPAGGIVTGELFF. The DNA of the CDR3 is TGTGCCAGCAGCCCAGCGGGAGGGATTGTCACCGGGGAGCTGTTTTTT.

This clone was seen just once. One base away lies a much larger clone, so this may be a sequencing read error. Other DNA sequences in this sample translate to the same CDR3. The chain links TRBV18 to TRBJ1-1; 9 bases are shared with TRBD1. Looked up from germline, CDR1 is KGHSH and CDR2 is LQKENI. V lost 3 bases and J lost 1; bases outside the gene matches: 0. CDR3 length: 14 residues. The DNA of the CDR3 is TGTGCCAGCTCACCGGGACAGGGGAACACTGAAGCTTTCTTT. It is translated as CASSPGQGNTEAFF. The complete variable domain, with remaining parts taken from reference TRBV18 and TRBJ1-1, reads NAGVMQNPRHLVRRRGQEARLRCSPMKGHSHVYWYRQLPEEGLKFMVYLQKENIIDESGMPKERFSAEFPKEGPSILRIQQVVRGDSAAYFCASSPGQGNTEAFFGQGTRLTVV.

This clone was seen once. V and J are TRBV2 and TRBJ2-1; 7 bases line up with TRBD1. The CDR3 length is 14 residues. V was clipped by 4 bases and J by 14 bases; unmatched bases: 14. The germline CDR1 and CDR2 sequences are SNHLY and FYNNEI. The CDR3 spells CASSGRLGQEKEFF. The CDR3 DNA reads as TGTGCCAGCAGTGGGAGATTAGGACAGGAGAAGGAGTTCTTC.

V usage is TRBV14 and J usage is TRBJ1-1; D unclear. Germline V lookup: CDR1 SGHDN, CDR2 FVKESK. The CDR3 loop spans 13 amino acids. Between the trimmed V and J ends, which lost 1 base and 10 bases, there was a span of 13 bases. Here the CDR3 reads CASSQVSVAVAFF. The CDR3 DNA follows: TGTGCCAGCAGCCAAGTGAGTGTTGCAGTAGCTTTCTTT.

This clone was counted only a few times. The rearrangement links TRBV6-5 to TRBJ2-3; 8 bases agree with TRBD2. V shed 4 bases, J shed 3 bases, and the junction held 3 bases outside the gene matches. This CDR3 is built from 14 residues. CDR1 and CDR2 from the germline V gene are MNHEY and SVGAGI. The CDR3 DNA follows: TGTGCCAGCAGTTCCGGGGGGGAGACAGATACGCAGTATTTT. Its translation: CASSSGGETDTQYF.

This sequence joins TRBV18 and TRBJ2-2; perhaps TRBD1 as D (6 bases). V was cut by 6 bases and J by 1 base, with 12 bases left in between. The CDR3 has 15 amino acids. The germline gives CDR1 KGHSH, CDR2 LQKENI. The CDR3 region has the DNA TGTGCCAGCTCCCCCGACAGGAGGAACACCGGGGAGCTGTTTTTT. Translation gives CASSPDRRNTGELFF.

The chain is built from TRBV14 and TRBJ2-1, with D perhaps matching TRBD2 (6 bases). V lost 4 bases and J 4 bases, leaving 17 bases between the germline ends. CDR1 is SGHDN, CDR2 FVKESK, per germline. This CDR3 is 16 amino acids long. DNA of the CDR3: TGTGCCAGCAGCCCCCGCAGATTAGCGGCGTACAATGAGCAGTTCTTC. Translated, it gives CASSPRRLAAYNEQFF.

The chain uses TRBV7-9 and TRBJ2-7, with D perhaps matching TRBD1 or TRBD2 (5 bases each). The CDR3 consists of 15 residues. V lost 6 bases and J 2 bases, leaving 17 bases between the germline ends. Germline V CDR1 and CDR2: SEHNR, FQNEAQ (reference sequence). As DNA, the CDR3 is TGTGCCAGCAGTGATCTCCGGGACGCCACCTACGAGCAGTACTTC. Its protein product is CASSDLRDATYEQYF.

This chain joins TRBV18 and TRBJ1-6; no clear D gene. The CDR3 length is 18 residues. Trimming left V 1 base short and J 9 bases short, with 22 bases between. Per germline, CDR1 KGHSH and CDR2 LQKENI. CDR3 DNA sequence: TGTGCCAGCTCACCACTCCAGGCTGGTTTTGGGAACACTTCACCCCTCCACTTT. As protein: CASSPLQAGFGNTSPLHF.